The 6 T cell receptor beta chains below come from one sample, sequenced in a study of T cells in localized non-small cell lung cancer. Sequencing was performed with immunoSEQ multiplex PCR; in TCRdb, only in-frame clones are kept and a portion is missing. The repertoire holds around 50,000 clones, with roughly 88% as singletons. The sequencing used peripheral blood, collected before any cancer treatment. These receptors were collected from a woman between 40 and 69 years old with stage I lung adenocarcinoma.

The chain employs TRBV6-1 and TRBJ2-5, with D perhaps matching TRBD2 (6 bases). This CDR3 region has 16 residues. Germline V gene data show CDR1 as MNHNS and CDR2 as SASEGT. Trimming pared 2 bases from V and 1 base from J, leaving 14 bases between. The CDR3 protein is CASSELGGAVQETQYF. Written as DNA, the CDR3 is TGTGCCAGCAGTGAATTGGGCGGGGCGGTCCAAGAGACCCAGTACTTC.

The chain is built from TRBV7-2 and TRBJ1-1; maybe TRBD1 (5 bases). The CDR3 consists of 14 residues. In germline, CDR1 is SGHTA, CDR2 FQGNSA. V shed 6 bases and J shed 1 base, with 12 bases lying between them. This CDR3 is CASSPGFANTEAFF. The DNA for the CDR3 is TGTGCCAGCAGTCCAGGGTTTGCGAACACTGAAGCTTTCTTT.

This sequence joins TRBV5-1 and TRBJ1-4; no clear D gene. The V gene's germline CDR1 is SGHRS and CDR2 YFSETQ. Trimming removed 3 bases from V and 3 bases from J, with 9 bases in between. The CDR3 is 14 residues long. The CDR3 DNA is TGCGCCAGCAGCTGGAGTGCAGCTAATGAAAAACTGTTTTTT. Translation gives CASSWSAANEKLFF.

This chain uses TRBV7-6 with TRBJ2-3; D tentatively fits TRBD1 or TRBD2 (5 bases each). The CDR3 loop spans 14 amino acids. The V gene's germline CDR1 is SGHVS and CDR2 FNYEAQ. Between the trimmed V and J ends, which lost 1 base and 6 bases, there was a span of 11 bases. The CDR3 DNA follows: TGTGCCAGCAGCTTAGTGGGCTGGGGGGATACGCAGTATTTT. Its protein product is CASSLVGWGDTQYF.

The chain's CDR3 is CASSQGARAYNEQFF. CDR3 nucleotide sequence: TGTGCCAGCAGTCAGGGGGCTAGAGCCTACAATGAGCAGTTCTTC. J is TRBJ2-1 and V is TRBV6-5; 8 bases align to TRBD1. The trim removed 5 bases at V and 2 bases at J, leaving 5 bases unmatched. Germline-derived CDR1 and CDR2 are MNHEY and SVGAGI. The CDR3 extends over 15 amino acids.

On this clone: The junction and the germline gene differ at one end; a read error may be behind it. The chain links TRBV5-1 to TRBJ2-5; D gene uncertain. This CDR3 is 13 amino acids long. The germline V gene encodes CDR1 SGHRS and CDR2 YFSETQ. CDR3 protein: CASSRAPQETQYF. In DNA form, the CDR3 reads TGTGCCAGCAGCCGAGCCCCACAAGAGACCCAGTACTTC.